These 5 T cell receptor beta chains share one sample of origin, sequenced in a study of shared clonotypes between healthy human individuals. Assay used: immunoSEQ multiplex PCR; TCRdb lists only in-frame clones, some missing. The data contain hundreds of thousands of clones, 95% to 96% of them seen just once; the ten biggest clones take up roughly 0.1%. Naive CD8 cells lacked CD45RO and underwent positive selection for CCR7, leaving out terminally differentiated effector memory CD45RA+ cells. Sequencing was done on a sample of naive CD8+ T cells sorted from blood. These receptors were obtained from a young woman in good health.

CDR3 region: CASSADVNSGNTIYF. The CDR3 coding sequence is TGTGCCAGCAGTGCCGACGTAAACTCTGGAAACACCATATATTTT. The chain uses TRBV5-5 and TRBJ1-3; D is undetermined. The CDR3 consists of 15 residues. CDR1 is SGHKS, CDR2 YYEKEE, per germline (reference sequence). Between the trimmed V and J ends, which lost 5 bases and 0 bases, there was a span of 12 bases.

The rearrangement links TRBV7-8 to TRBJ2-7, with D unclear. CDR3 size: 12 residues. Germline CDR1 and CDR2: SGHVS and FQNEAQ. V shed 4 bases and J shed 3 bases, with 7 bases lying between them. CDR3 coding DNA: TGTGCCAGCAGCTCGTACCACTACGAGCAGTACTTC. Protein product: CASSSYHYEQYF.

The chain joins TRBV27 to TRBJ2-3, with unresolved D. Per germline, CDR1 MNHEY and CDR2 SMNVEV (reference sequence). The V end was cut by 5 bases, the J end by 0 bases, with 9 bases between. The CDR3 totals 14 residues. CDR3 region: CASSPQLSTDTQYF. The CDR3 DNA reads TGTGCCAGCAGTCCACAACTTAGCACAGATACGCAGTATTTT.

The gene calls are TRBV11-2 and TRBJ2-2; no clear D. CDR1 SGHAT and CDR2 FQNNGV come from the germline V gene. The V end lost 5 bases, the J end lost 4 bases, and 5 bases lay between the germline ends. The CDR3 runs 12 residues. CDR3 in amino acids: CASSTITGELFF. The CDR3 nucleotides read TGTGCCAGCAGCACCATCACCGGGGAGCTGTTTTTT.

This chain joins TRBV6-6 and TRBJ1-6; tentative D call: TRBD1 (5 bases). This CDR3 has 16 amino acids. Germline V lookup: CDR1 MNHNY, CDR2 SVGAGI (reference sequence). Trimming took 5 bases from V and 8 from J, leaving 19 bases between them. The chain's CDR3 is CASSPSPGAADSPLHF. CDR3 nucleotides: TGTGCCAGCAGTCCCAGCCCCGGGGCCGCGGATTCACCCCTCCACTTT.